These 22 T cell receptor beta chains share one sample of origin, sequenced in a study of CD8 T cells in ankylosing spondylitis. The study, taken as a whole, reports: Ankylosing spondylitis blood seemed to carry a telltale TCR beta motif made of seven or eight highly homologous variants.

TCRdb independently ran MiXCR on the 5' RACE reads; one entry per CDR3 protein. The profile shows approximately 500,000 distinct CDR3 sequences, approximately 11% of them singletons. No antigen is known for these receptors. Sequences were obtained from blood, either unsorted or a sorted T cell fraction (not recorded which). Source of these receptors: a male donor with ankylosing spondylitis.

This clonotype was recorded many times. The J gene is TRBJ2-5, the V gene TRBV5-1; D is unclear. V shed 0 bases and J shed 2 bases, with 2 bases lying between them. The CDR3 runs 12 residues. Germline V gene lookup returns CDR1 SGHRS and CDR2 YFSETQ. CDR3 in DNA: TGCGCCAGCAGCTTGGAGCAAGAGACCCAGTACTTC. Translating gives CASSLEQETQYF.

The DNA for the CDR3 is TGTGCCAGCAGTTTTAGGGAAAGCTATGGCTACACCTTC. It translates to CASSFRESYGYTF. The chain has TRBV12-3 or TRBV12-4 and TRBJ1-2; D uncertain. There are 13 residues in the CDR3. V lost 3 bases, J lost 4 bases, and 9 bases lay in between.

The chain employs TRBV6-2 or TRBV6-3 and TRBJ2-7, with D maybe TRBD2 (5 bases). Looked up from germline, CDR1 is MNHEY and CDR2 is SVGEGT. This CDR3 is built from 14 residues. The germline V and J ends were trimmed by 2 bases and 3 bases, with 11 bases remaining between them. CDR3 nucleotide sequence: TGTGCCAGCAGTTACAGTGTAGGGAGCTACGAGCAGTACGTC. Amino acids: CASSYSVGSYEQYV.

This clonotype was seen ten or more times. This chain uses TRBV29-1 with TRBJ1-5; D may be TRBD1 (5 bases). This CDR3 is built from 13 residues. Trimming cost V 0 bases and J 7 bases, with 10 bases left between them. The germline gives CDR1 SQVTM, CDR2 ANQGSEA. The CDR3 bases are TGCAGCGTTGAAGATCAGGGCGGCCAGCCCCAGCATTTT. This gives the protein CSVEDQGGQPQHF.

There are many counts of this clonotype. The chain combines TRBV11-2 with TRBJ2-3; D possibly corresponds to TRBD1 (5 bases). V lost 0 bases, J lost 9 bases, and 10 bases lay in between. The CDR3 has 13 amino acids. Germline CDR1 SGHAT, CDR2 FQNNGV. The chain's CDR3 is CASSLEPQGTQYF. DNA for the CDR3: TGTGCCAGCAGCTTAGAGCCTCAGGGAACGCAGTATTTT. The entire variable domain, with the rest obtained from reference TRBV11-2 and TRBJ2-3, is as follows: EAGVAQSPRYKIIEKRQSVAFWCNPISGHATLYWYQQILGQGPKLLIQFQNNGVVDDSQLPKDRFSAERLKGVDSTLKIQPAKLEDSAVYLCASSLEPQGTQYFGPGTRLTVL.

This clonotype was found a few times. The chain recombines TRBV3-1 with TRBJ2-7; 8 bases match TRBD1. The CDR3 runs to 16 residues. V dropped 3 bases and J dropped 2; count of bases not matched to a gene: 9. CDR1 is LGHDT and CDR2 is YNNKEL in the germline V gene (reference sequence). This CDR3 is CASSQRDRIDAYEQYV. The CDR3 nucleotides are TGTGCCAGCAGCCAGAGGGACAGGATAGACGCCTACGAGCAGTACGTC.

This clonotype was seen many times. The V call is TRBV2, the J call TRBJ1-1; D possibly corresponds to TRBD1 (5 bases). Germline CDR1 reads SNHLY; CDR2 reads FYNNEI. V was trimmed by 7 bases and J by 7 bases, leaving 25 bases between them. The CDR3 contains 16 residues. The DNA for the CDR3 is TGTGCCAGCAATCGGCCGGAGAAGAGCGGGAGGGGTGAAGCTTTCTTT. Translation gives CASNRPEKSGRGEAFF.

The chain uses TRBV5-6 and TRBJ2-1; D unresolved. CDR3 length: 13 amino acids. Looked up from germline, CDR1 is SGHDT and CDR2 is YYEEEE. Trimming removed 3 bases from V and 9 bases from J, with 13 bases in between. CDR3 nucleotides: TGTGCCAGCAGCTCAGACGCAGTTACTGAGCAGTTCTTC. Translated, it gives CASSSDAVTEQFF.

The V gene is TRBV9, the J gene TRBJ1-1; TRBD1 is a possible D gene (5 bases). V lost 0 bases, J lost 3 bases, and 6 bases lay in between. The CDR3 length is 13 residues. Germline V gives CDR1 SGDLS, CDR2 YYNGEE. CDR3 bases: TGTGCCAGCAGCGTAGCGGGACACACTGAAGCTTTCTTT. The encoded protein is CASSVAGHTEAFF.

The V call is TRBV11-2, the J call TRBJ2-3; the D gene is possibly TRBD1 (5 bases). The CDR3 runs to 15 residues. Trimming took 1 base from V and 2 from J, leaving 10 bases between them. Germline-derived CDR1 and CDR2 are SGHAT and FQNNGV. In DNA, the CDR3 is TGTGCCAGCAGCTTAGTAGGGGCGTACACAGATACGCAGTATTTT. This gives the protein CASSLVGAYTDTQYF.

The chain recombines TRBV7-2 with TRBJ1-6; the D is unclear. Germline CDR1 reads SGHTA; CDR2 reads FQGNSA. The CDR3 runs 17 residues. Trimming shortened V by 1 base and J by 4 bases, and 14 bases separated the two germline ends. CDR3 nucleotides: TGTGCCAGCAGCTTAGTTTCCACGGATTATTATAATTCACCCCTCCACTTT. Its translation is CASSLVSTDYYNSPLHF.

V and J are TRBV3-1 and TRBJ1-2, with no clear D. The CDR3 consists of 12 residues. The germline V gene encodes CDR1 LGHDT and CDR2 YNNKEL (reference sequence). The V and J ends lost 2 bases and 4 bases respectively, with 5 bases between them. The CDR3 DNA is TGTGCCAGCAGCCAAATGTCCTATGGCTACACCTTC. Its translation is CASSQMSYGYTF. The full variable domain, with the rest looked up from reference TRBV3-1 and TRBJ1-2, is DTAVSQTPKYLVTQMGNDKSIKCEQNLGHDTMYWYKQDSKKFLKIMFSYNNKELIINETVPNRFSPKSPDKAHLNLHINSLELGDSAVYFCASSQMSYGYTFGSGTRLTVV.

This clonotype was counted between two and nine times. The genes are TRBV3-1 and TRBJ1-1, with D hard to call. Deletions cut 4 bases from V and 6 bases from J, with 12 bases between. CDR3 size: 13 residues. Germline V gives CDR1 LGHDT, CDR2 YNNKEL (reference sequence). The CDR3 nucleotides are TGTGCCAGCAGCCCCAGAGGAACCGCTGAAGCTTTCTTT. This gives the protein CASSPRGTAEAFF. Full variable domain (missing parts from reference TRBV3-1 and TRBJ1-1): DTAVSQTPKYLVTQMGNDKSIKCEQNLGHDTMYWYKQDSKKFLKIMFSYNNKELIINETVPNRFSPKSPDKAHLNLHINSLELGDSAVYFCASSPRGTAEAFFGQGTRLTVV.

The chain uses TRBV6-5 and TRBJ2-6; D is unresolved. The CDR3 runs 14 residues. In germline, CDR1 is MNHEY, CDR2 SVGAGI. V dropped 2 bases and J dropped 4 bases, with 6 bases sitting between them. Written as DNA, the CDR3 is TGTGCCAGCAGTTACAGGGCGGGGGCCAACGTCCTGACTTTC. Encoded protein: CASSYRAGANVLTF.

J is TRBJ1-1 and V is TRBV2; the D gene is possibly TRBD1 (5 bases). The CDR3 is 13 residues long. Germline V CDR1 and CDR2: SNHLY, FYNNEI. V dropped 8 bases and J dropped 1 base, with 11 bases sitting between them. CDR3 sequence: CASGDGGNTEAFF. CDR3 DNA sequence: TGTGCCAGCGGGGACGGGGGGAACACTGAAGCTTTCTTT.

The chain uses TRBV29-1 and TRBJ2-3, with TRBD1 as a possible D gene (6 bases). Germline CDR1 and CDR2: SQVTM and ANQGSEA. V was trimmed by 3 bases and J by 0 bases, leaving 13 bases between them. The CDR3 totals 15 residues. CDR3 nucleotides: TGCAGCGTTGAGTCAGGGGCCACTAGCACAGATACGCAGTATTTT. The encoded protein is CSVESGATSTDTQYF.

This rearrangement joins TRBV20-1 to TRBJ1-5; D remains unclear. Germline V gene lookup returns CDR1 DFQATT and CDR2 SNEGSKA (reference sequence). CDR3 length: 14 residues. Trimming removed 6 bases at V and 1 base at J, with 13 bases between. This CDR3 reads CSAPLPGSNQPQHF. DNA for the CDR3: TGCAGTGCCCCCCTCCCCGGGAGCAATCAGCCCCAGCATTTT.

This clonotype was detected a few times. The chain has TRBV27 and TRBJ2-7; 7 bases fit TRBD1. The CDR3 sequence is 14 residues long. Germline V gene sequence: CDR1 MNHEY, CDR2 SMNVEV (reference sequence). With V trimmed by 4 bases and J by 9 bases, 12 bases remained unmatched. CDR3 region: CASSSRTGAHGQYV. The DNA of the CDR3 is TGTGCCAGCAGTTCGCGCACAGGGGCCCACGGGCAGTACGTC.

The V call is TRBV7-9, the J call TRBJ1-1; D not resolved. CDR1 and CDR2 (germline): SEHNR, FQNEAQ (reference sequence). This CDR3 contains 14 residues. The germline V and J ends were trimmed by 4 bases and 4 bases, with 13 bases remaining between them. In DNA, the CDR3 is TGTGCCAGCAGCTACCCCGTCGAGGCCACTGAAGCTTTCTTT. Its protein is CASSYPVEATEAFF. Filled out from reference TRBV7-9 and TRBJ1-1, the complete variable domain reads DTGVSQNPRHKITKRGQNVTFRCDPISEHNRLYWYRQTLGQGPEFLTYFQNEAQLEKSRLLSDRFSAERPKGSFSTLEIQRTEQGDSAMYLCASSYPVEATEAFFGQGTRLTVV.

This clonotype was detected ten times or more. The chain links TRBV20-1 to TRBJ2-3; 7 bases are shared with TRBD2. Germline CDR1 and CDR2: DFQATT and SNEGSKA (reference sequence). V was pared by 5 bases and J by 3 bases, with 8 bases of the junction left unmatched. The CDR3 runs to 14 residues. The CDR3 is CSAPRPGGTDTQYF. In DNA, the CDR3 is TGCAGTGCTCCCAGGCCCGGGGGGACAGATACGCAGTATTTT.

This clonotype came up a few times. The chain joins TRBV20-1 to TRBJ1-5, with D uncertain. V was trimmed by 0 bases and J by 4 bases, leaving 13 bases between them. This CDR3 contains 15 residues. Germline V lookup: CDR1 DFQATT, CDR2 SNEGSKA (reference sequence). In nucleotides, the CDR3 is TGCAGTGCTAGAGACGCGGGGATAGGGAATCAGCCCCAGCATTTT. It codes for CSARDAGIGNQPQHF.

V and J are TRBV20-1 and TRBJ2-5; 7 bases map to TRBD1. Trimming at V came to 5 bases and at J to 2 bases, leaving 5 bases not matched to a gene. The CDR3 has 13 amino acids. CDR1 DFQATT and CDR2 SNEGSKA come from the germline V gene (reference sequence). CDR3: CSASDRLQETQYF. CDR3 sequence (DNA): TGCAGTGCTTCGGACAGGTTACAAGAGACCCAGTACTTC.